This TCR beta chain was recorded in a study of cytomegalovirus exposure and HLA in healthy donors. Germline CDR1 reads LGHNA; CDR2 reads YSLEER. The CDR3 is 15 residues long. The PCR was carried out with 60 Vbeta primers and 13 Jbeta primers. Assay: immunoSEQ multiplex PCR; the TCRdb copy retains only in-frame clones and omits some. The sample includes 80,000 to 95,000 clones, around 70% seen only once; the top ten take more than 12%. This chain connects TRBV4-3 to TRBJ2-5; D is unclear. The assigned J gene may be wrong: the sequence end matches TRBJ2-7 better. The sequencing sample was made of PBMCs. The TCR comes from a woman aged 50 to 65 in good health and CMV-seropositive. The CDR3 sequence is CASSQNLGENYEQYF. The CDR3 DNA is TGCGCCAGCAGCCAAAATCTAGGAGAAAACTACGAGCAGTACTTC.